This T cell receptor (beta chain) originates from a study of regulatory T cells in long-lasting Graves disease. Study-level results: Preferential use of TRBV28, TRBJ1-2 and TRBJ2-5 was seen in persistent disease.

Looked up from germline, CDR1 is SNHLY and CDR2 is FYNNEI. The CDR3 loop spans 14 amino acids. The ends lost 5 bases at V and 5 bases at J; junction bases unmatched: 8. As for this clonotype: Its antigen is still unknown.

The time point here: newly diagnosed GD, antithyroid drugs for less than 3 months. PBMC-derived RNA was used for the TCR library. From an endocrinology department in Xi'an, China, came the patients. Arm-PCR of CDR3 regions and iRepertoire HTBI primers were the basis on which TCR beta libraries were built. TCRdb re-called the multiplex PCR reads through MiXCR, storing one row per CDR3 protein. The data contain some 250,000 distinct CDR3 sequences, approximately 20% of them singletons. In addition, the sample was reused for a study of T cells in Graves' hyperthyroidism and ophthalmopathy.

The genes are TRBV2 and TRBJ2-7; 8 nucleotides agree with TRBD1. The sample in question was peripheral blood mononuclear cells (PBMCs), obtained at new diagnosis, from a patient treated with antithyroid drugs. This TCR was recovered from a woman in her twenties or thirties with Graves disease. The CDR3 loop is CASSLGPTGDEQYF. As DNA, the CDR3 is TGTGCCAGCAGTCTTGGCCCGACAGGGGACGAGCAGTACTTC. Together with reference TRBV2 and TRBJ2-7, the CDR3 gives the full variable domain: EPEVTQTPSHQVTQMGQEVILRCVPISNHLYFYWYRQILGQKVEFLVSFYNNEISEKSEIFDDQFSVERPDGSNFTLKIRSTKLEDSAMYFCASSLGPTGDEQYFGPGTRLTVT.